The rows below give T cell receptor beta chains drawn from one sample of a study of CXCR3-negative and CXCR3-positive naive CD8 T cells. TCRdb reprocessed the 5' RACE reads; each CDR3 protein has one entry and no DNA is given. The sample data list tens of thousands of distinct CDR3 sequences. Sequencing was performed on naive CXCR3+ CD8+ T cells from blood. These receptors were collected from a human donor in good health. Some clones in this sample may be carry-over from other donors' samples. CDR3s include the opening cysteine and the closing phenylalanine or tryptophan.

j_call	v_call	cdr3_aa
TRBJ2-1	TRBV29-1	CSVTGQQNNEQFF
TRBJ2-1	TRBV7-9	CASSSSLGGLHEQFF
TRBJ2-1	TRBV9	CASGVEDDEQFF
TRBJ2-5	TRBV29-1	CSASVGVRGETQYF
TRBJ2-7	TRBV5-1	CASSPRVDEQYF
TRBJ2-5	TRBV29-1	CSVEALEEVRVQETQYF
TRBJ2-5	TRBV5-4	CASNLGTSGKETQYF
TRBJ2-1	TRBV7-3	CASSFSGTYNERFF
TRBJ2-7	TRBV11-1	CASSSGYEQYF
TRBJ2-7	TRBV10-2	CATGTSGEQYF
TRBJ2-2	TRBV7-9	CASSPTGTNTGELFF
TRBJ2-2	TRBV19	CASSITSAGELFF
TRBJ2-5	TRBV28	CASSSLVTGLIQETQYF
TRBJ2-3	TRBV28	CASRGQGTDTQYF
TRBJ2-7	TRBV27	CASSLDPTGEQYF
TRBJ2-1	TRBV11-2	CASSLGGRLGDEQFF
TRBJ2-1	TRBV20-1	CSARRPDSYNEQFF
TRBJ2-5	TRBV7-3	CASSRNGWDRGETQYF
TRBJ2-1	TRBV6-1	CASSAGTDNEQFF
TRBJ1-4	TRBV29-1	CSVGKGIQKKLFF
TRBJ2-1	TRBV7-9	CASSSHSGSSYNEQFF
TRBJ2-7	TRBV7-6	CASSLFGTDYEQYF
TRBJ2-4	TRBV20-1	CSARVPSRSFGKNIQYF
TRBJ2-7	TRBV12-3/TRBV12-4	CASSLGVGAYEQYF
TRBJ1-1	TRBV7-2	CASSADWNTEAFF
TRBJ1-5	TRBV28	CASSLRDRGQPQHF
TRBJ2-3	TRBV10-3	CAIRTSGGQDTQYF
TRBJ2-7	TRBV4-3	CASSQGSSRNSYEQYF
TRBJ1-2	TRBV29-1	CSAGLLGGYTF
TRBJ2-1	TRBV6-5	CASSLETSGNNEQFF
TRBJ1-6	TRBV29-1	CSVRGQAFCVGSYNSPLHF
TRBJ1-1	TRBV29-1	CSVGTMNTEAFF
TRBJ1-2	TRBV29-1	CSVDWESYGYTF
TRBJ2-1	TRBV5-1	CASSLYGTTEQFF
TRBJ2-7	TRBV29-1	CSVEDLDSYEQYF
TRBJ1-1	TRBV18	CASSPPKLRTGISEAFF
TRBJ2-7	TRBV9	CASSVNGGNEQYF
TRBJ1-5	TRBV6-2/TRBV6-3	CASRRTGSDNQPQHF
TRBJ2-7	TRBV20-1	CSASNTYEQYF
TRBJ2-1	TRBV12-3/TRBV12-4	CASSVGQGNEQLF
TRBJ2-3	TRBV11-2	CASTMRDGDTQYF
TRBJ1-1	TRBV6-5	CASSSRFVAFF
TRBJ1-1	TRBV6-6	CASSYERIEAFF
TRBJ2-2	TRBV20-1	CSASNVIKGGELFF
TRBJ2-1	TRBV12-3/TRBV12-4	CASSPPTGRNNEQFF
TRBJ1-2	TRBV5-1	CASSLGWDYGYTF
TRBJ2-5	TRBV4-3	CASSLKPGQGYRETQYF
TRBJ2-7	TRBV6-2/TRBV6-3	CASSYDLAQPYEQYF
TRBJ1-1	TRBV7-8	CASSSQWGTEAFF
TRBJ2-5	TRBV7-9	CASSLSPGQGGQETQYF
TRBJ2-3	TRBV29-1	CSVAGVRTDTQYF
TRBJ2-7	TRBV28	CASSPGQGPFSYEQYF
TRBJ1-5	TRBV4-1	CASSQEGSGQPQHF